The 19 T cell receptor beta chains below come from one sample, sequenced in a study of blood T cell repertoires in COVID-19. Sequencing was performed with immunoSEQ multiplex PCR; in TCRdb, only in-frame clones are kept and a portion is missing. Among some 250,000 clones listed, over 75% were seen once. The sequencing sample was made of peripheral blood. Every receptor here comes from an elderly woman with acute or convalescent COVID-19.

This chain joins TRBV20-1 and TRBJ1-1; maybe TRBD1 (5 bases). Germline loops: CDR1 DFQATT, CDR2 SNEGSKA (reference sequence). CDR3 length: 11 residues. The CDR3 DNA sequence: TGCCGCGGGGGTCAGGACACTGAAGCTTTCTTT. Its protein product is CRGGQDTEAFF.

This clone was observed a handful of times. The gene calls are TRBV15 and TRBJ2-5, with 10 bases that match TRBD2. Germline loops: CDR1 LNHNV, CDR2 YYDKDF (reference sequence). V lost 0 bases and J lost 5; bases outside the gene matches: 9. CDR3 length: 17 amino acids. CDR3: CATSRDLSGGAGETQYF. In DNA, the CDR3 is TGTGCCACCAGCAGAGATTTGAGCGGGGGGGCCGGGGAGACCCAGTACTTC.

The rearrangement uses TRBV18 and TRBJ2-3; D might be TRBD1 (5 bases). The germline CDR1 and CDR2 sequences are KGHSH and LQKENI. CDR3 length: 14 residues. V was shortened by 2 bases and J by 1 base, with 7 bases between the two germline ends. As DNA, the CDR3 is TGTGCCAGCTCACCAAAACAGGGCACAGATACGCAGTATTTT. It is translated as CASSPKQGTDTQYF.

The CDR3 sequence: CASSPGAYINEQFF. The CDR3 DNA sequence: TGCGCCAGCAGTCCAGGGGCATACATCAATGAGCAGTTCTTC. This chain uses TRBV10-1 with TRBJ2-1; D perhaps matches TRBD1 (6 bases). The CDR3 length is 14 residues. V lost 5 bases, J lost 6 bases, and 14 bases lay in between. Germline V gives CDR1 WNHNN, CDR2 SYGVQD (reference sequence).

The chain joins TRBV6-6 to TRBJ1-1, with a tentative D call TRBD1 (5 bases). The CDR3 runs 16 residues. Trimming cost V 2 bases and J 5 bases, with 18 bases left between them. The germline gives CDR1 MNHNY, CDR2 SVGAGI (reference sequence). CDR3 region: CASSYRVRGERTEAFF. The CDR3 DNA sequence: TGTGCCAGCAGTTACCGTGTGCGGGGGGAGAGGACTGAAGCTTTCTTT.

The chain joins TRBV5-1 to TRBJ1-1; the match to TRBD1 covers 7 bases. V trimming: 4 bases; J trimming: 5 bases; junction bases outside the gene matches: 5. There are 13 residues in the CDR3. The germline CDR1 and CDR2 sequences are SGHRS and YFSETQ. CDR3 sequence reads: CASSRQGETEAFF. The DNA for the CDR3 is TGCGCCAGCAGCCGACAGGGCGAGACTGAAGCTTTCTTT.

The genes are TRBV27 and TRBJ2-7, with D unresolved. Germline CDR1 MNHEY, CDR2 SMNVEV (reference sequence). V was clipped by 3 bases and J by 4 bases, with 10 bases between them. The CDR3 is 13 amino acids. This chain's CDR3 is CASSFDIVYEQYF. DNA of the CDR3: TGTGCCAGCAGTTTTGACATAGTTTACGAGCAGTACTTC.

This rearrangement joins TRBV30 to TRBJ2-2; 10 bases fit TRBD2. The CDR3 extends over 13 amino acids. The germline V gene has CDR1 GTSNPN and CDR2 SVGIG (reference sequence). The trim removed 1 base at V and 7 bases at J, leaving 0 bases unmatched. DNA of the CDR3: TGTGCCTGGAGTGGGACTAGCGGCGGGGAGCTGTTTTTT. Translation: CAWSGTSGGELFF. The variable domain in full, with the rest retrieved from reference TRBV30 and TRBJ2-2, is SQTIHQWPATLVQPVGSPLSLECTVEGTSNPNLYWYRQAAGRGLQLLFYSVGIGQISSEVPQNLSASRPQDRQFILSSKKLLLSDSGFYLCAWSGTSGGELFFGEGSRLTVL.

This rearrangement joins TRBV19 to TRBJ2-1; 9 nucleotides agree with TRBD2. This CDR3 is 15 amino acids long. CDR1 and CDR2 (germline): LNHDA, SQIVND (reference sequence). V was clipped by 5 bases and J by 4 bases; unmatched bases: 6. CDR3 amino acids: CASSQAGGGYNEQFF. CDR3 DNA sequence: TGTGCCAGTAGTCAAGCGGGAGGCGGATACAATGAGCAGTTCTTC.

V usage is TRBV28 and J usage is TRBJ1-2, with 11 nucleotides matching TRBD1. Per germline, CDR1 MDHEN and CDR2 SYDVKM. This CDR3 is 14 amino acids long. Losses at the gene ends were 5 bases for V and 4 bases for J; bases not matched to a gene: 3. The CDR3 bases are TGTGCCAGCAGTCTGGGACAGGGGGTCTATGGCTACACCTTC. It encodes CASSLGQGVYGYTF.

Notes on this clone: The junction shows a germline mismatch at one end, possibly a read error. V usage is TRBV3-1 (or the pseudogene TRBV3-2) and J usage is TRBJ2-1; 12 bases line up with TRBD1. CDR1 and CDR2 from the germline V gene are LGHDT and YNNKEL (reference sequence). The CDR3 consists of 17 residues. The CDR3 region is CASSQDQGDRGLNEQFF. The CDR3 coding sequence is TGTGCCAGTAGCCAAGATCAGGGGGACAGGGGGCTCAATGAGCAGTTCTTC.

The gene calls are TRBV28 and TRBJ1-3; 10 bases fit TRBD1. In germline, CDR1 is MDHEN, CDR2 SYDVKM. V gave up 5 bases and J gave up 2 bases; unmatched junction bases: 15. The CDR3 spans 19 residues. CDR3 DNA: TGTGCCAGCAGTCCCCCCGGGACAGGGGATTTTTGGACTGGAAACACCATATATTTT. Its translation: CASSPPGTGDFWTGNTIYF.

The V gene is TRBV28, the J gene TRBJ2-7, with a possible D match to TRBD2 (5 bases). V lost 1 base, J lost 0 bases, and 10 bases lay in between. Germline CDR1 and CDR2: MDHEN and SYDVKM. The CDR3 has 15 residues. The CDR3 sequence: CASSLSSGSSYEQYF. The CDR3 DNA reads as TGTGCCAGCAGTTTATCCTCGGGGAGCTCCTACGAGCAGTACTTC.

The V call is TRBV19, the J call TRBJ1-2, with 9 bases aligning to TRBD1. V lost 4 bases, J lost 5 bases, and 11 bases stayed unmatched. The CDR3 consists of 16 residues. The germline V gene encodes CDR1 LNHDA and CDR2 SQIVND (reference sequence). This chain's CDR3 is CASSTPGQGYRYGYTF. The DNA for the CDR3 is TGTGCCAGTAGTACCCCGGGACAGGGTTATCGGTATGGCTACACCTTC.

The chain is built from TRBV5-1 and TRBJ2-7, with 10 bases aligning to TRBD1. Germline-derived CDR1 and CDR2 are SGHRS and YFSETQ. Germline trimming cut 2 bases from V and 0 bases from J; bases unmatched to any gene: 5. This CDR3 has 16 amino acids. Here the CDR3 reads CASSLGTGASSYEQYF. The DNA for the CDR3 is TGCGCCAGCAGCTTAGGGACAGGGGCCAGCTCCTACGAGCAGTACTTC. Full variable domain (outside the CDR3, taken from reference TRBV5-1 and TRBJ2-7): KAGVTQTPRYLIKTRGQQVTLSCSPISGHRSVSWYQQTPGQGLQFLFEYFSETQRNKGNFPGRFSGRQFSNSRSEMNVSTLELGDSALYLCASSLGTGASSYEQYFGPGTRLTVT.

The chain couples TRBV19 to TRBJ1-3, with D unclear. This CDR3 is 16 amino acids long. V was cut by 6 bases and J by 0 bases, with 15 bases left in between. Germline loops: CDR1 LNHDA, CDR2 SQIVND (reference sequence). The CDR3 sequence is CASSTRGGTSGNTIYF. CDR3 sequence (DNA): TGTGCCAGTAGCACCCGCGGTGGCACCTCTGGAAACACCATATATTTT.

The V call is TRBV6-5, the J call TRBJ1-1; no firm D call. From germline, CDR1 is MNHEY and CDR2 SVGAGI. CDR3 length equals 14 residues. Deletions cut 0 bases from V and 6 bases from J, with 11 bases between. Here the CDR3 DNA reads TGTGCCAGCAGTTACTCCGGTGTTTTCGCTGAAGCTTTCTTT. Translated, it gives CASSYSGVFAEAFF.

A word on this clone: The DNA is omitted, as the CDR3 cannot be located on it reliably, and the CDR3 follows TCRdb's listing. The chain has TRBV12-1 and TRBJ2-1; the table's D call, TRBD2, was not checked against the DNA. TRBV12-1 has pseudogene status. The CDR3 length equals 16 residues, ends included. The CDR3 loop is CASSFVASGSSNEQFF.

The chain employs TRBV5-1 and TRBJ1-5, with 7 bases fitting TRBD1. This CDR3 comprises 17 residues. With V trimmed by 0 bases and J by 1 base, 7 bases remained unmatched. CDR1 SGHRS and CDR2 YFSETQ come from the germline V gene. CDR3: CASSLEYRGSSNQPQHF. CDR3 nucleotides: TGCGCCAGCAGCTTGGAGTACAGGGGTTCGAGCAATCAGCCCCAGCATTTT.